The 16 T cell receptor beta chains below were found in one sample sequenced in a study of blood T cell repertoires in COVID-19. The data were produced by immunoSEQ multiplex PCR, yet TCRdb's version contains in-frame clones alone and is incomplete. The table lists about 300,000 clones, around 86% of them singletons. Sequenced: PBMCs or T cells enriched from blood (not recorded which). The source is a man aged 30 to 45 who had recovered from COVID-19.

The chain uses TRBV11-1 and TRBJ2-1, with D perhaps TRBD2 (5 bases). Germline lookup yields CDR1 SGHAT and CDR2 FQDESV (reference sequence). CDR3 size: 15 residues. Trimming removed 6 bases at V and 0 bases at J, with 12 bases between. CDR3 protein: CASSVRLLSYNEQFF. The CDR3 DNA reads TGTGCCAGCAGTGTAAGACTACTCTCCTACAATGAGCAGTTCTTC.

The chain joins TRBV5-4 to TRBJ2-1; 7 nucleotides agree with TRBD2. Germline CDR1 and CDR2: SGHNT and YYREEE (reference sequence). The CDR3 is 15 amino acids. V shed 0 bases and J 3 bases; nucleotides not matched to a gene: 3. The CDR3 coding sequence is TGTGCCAGCAGCTTGGGGTGGGAGGGCTACAATGAGCAGTTCTTC. Translation gives CASSLGWEGYNEQFF.

This sequence joins TRBV4-2 and TRBJ1-2; no clear D gene. Germline CDR1 reads LGHNA; CDR2 reads YNFKEQ. There are 13 residues in the CDR3. V lost 4 bases and J lost 3, with 9 bases in between. The CDR3 is CASSRPRDYGYTF. CDR3 DNA: TGTGCCAGCAGCCGACCGCGGGACTATGGCTACACCTTC.

This sequence joins TRBV6-5 and TRBJ1-5, with a weak D call TRBD1 (6 bases). V gave up 6 bases and J gave up 11 bases, with 11 bases separating them. The germline CDR1 and CDR2 sequences are MNHEY and SVGAGI. The CDR3 is made up of 11 amino acids. The CDR3: CASSLEGAQHF. DNA for the CDR3: TGTGCCAGCAGCCTCGAGGGGGCCCAGCATTTT.

J is TRBJ2-3 and V is TRBV10-1; 8 bases are a match to TRBD2. The CDR3 contains 16 residues. The germline V gene encodes CDR1 WNHNN and CDR2 SYGVQD (reference sequence). The V and J ends lost 3 bases and 2 bases, in that order; junction bases with no gene match: 7. This chain's CDR3 is CASSDPRGGYTDTQYF. The CDR3 coding sequence is TGCGCCAGCAGTGACCCGCGCGGGGGGTACACAGATACGCAGTATTTT.

V is TRBV28 and J is TRBJ1-4; 7 bases line up with TRBD1. J was trimmed by 7 bases and V by 5 bases; bases with no gene match: 10. The CDR3 is made up of 15 amino acids. Germline loops: CDR1 MDHEN, CDR2 SYDVKM. Here the CDR3 DNA reads TGTGCCAGCAGTGTCCAGGGGGGATGGAGTGAAAAACTGTTTTTT. Its translation: CASSVQGGWSEKLFF.

This clone occurred a few times. The genes are TRBV28 and TRBJ1-5; TRBD1 aligns across 7 bases. This CDR3 spans 17 amino acids. Germline V gives CDR1 MDHEN, CDR2 SYDVKM. The ends lost 4 bases at V and 3 bases at J; junction bases unmatched: 12. The DNA of the CDR3 is TGTGCCAGCAGTTCGACTGCCGGGACAGTGGCCAATCAGCCCCAGCATTTT. The encoded protein is CASSSTAGTVANQPQHF.

The J gene is TRBJ1-1, the V gene TRBV3-1 (or the pseudogene TRBV3-2); possibly TRBD1 for D (6 bases). The CDR3 spans 14 residues. V lost 4 bases, J lost 6 bases, and 15 bases lay in between. Germline CDR1 and CDR2: LGHDT and YNNKEL (reference sequence). The CDR3 is CASSLLQGGAEAFF. DNA of the CDR3: TGTGCCAGCAGCCTACTCCAAGGGGGGGCTGAAGCTTTCTTT.

This sequence joins TRBV4-1 and TRBJ1-5; a weak D match, TRBD1 (5 bases). Germline loops: CDR1 MGHRA, CDR2 YSYEKL. The CDR3 is 16 residues long. Trimming removed 1 base from V and 1 base from J, with 11 bases in between. CDR3 amino acids: CASSQGGFESNQPQHF. The DNA for the CDR3 is TGCGCCAGCAGCCAAGGGGGCTTTGAGAGCAATCAGCCCCAGCATTTT.

The chain uses TRBV19 and TRBJ2-1; 8 bases line up with TRBD2. V lost 7 bases, J lost 4 bases, and 18 bases stayed unmatched. The germline V gene has CDR1 LNHDA and CDR2 SQIVND (reference sequence). CDR3 length equals 18 residues. This CDR3 reads CASTPNTGSGSLYNEQFF. DNA for the CDR3: TGTGCCAGTACCCCTAACACCGGGAGCGGGAGCCTATACAATGAGCAGTTCTTC.

V gene TRBV7-9 combines with J gene TRBJ2-6, with 12 bases matching TRBD1. J was trimmed by 2 bases and V by 0 bases; bases with no gene match: 2. CDR1 SEHNR and CDR2 FQNEAQ come from the germline V gene (reference sequence). The CDR3 loop spans 18 amino acids. The chain's CDR3 is CASSLARDRGPGANVLTF. CDR3 DNA: TGTGCCAGCAGCTTAGCCCGGGACAGGGGGCCTGGGGCCAACGTCCTGACTTTC.

The chain recombines TRBV29-1 with TRBJ2-1, with D possibly matching TRBD2 (6 bases). Germline V gene data show CDR1 as SQVTM and CDR2 as ANQGSEA. The CDR3 length is 14 residues. V lost 5 bases, J lost 0 bases, and 11 bases lay in between. The CDR3 protein is CSVRGRPSYNEQFF. For the CDR3, the DNA is TGCAGCGTTCGGGGGAGGCCCTCCTACAATGAGCAGTTCTTC.

The chain combines TRBV27 with TRBJ2-1, with D perhaps matching TRBD1 (6 bases). In germline, CDR1 is MNHEY, CDR2 SMNVEV (reference sequence). The CDR3 loop spans 14 amino acids. Trimming pared 3 bases from V and 4 bases from J, leaving 10 bases between. The CDR3 DNA reads as TGTGCCAGCAGTTTCAACAGGGTGTACAATGAGCAGTTCTTC. It translates to CASSFNRVYNEQFF.

This chain joins TRBV6-8 and TRBJ1-5; D call uncertain. V lost 2 bases and J 0 bases, leaving 8 bases between the germline ends. This CDR3 has 15 residues. Germline V CDR1 and CDR2: MNHGY, SAAAGT. The CDR3 loop is CASSYPDDSNQPQHF. For the CDR3, the DNA is TGTGCCAGCAGTTACCCAGATGATAGCAATCAGCCCCAGCATTTT.

This sequence joins TRBV7-2 and TRBJ1-2, with TRBD1 identical over 8 bases. CDR1 and CDR2 (germline): SGHTA, FQGNSA. This CDR3 has 15 amino acids. Losses at the gene ends were 1 base for V and 4 bases for J; bases not matched to a gene: 5. The chain's CDR3 is CASSLGPGGTYGYTF. The DNA of the CDR3 is TGTGCCAGCAGCTTAGGCCCAGGGGGCACCTATGGCTACACCTTC.

V is TRBV7-2 and J is TRBJ2-1; D is perhaps TRBD2 (6 bases). The CDR3 runs to 18 residues. The V end lost 0 bases, the J end lost 3 bases, and 18 bases lay between the germline ends. Germline V gives CDR1 SGHTA, CDR2 FQGNSA. In DNA form, the CDR3 reads TGTGCCAGCAGCTTAGCCCTCCGGGGCGGCGGGAACTACAATGAGCAGTTCTTC. Amino acids: CASSLALRGGGNYNEQFF. Using reference TRBV7-2 and TRBJ2-1 for the parts outside the CDR3, the full variable domain is GAGVSQSPSNKVTEKGKDVELRCDPISGHTALYWYRQSLGQGLEFLIYFQGNSAPDKSGLPSDRFSAERTGGSVSTLTIQRTQQEDSAVYLCASSLALRGGGNYNEQFFGPGTRLTVL.